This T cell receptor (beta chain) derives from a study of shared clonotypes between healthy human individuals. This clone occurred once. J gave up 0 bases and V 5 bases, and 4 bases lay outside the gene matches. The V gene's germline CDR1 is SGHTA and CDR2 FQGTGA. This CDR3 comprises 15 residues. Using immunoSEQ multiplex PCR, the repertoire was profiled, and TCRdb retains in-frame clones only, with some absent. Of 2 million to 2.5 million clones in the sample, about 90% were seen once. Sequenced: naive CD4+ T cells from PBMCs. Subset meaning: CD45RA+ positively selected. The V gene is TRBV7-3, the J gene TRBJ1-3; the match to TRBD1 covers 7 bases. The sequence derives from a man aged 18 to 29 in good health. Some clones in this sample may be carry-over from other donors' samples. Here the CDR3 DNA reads TGTGCCAGCAGCGGAGGGGGCAGCTCTGGAAACACCATATATTTT. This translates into CASSGGGSSGNTIYF.